These 15 T cell receptor beta chains were all obtained from the same sample, sequenced in a study of cytomegalovirus exposure and HLA in healthy donors. With 60 Vbeta and 13 Jbeta primers, the PCR was carried out. Using immunoSEQ multiplex PCR, the repertoire was profiled, and TCRdb retains in-frame clones only, with some absent. Of 100,000 to 150,000 clones listed, over 9.5% are singletons. Material: PBMCs. These receptors were collected from a woman in her late teens or twenties in good health and CMV-seropositive.

The CDR3 region has the DNA TGTGCCAGCAGCTTAGATTATTTAGAGACCCAGTACTTC. Protein product: CASSLDYLETQYF. V is TRBV11-2 and J is TRBJ2-5, with D unclear. This CDR3 region has 13 residues. Germline V gene sequence: CDR1 SGHAT, CDR2 FQNNGV. V was clipped by 0 bases and J by 4 bases, with 6 bases between them.

This clone has only a few counts. V gene TRBV6-5 combines with J gene TRBJ2-1, with 7 bases identical to TRBD1. Germline loops: CDR1 MNHEY, CDR2 SVGAGI. V shed 6 bases and J 7 bases; nucleotides not matched to a gene: 9. The CDR3 has 14 amino acids. The CDR3: CASSLQGDLNEQFF. CDR3 nucleotide sequence: TGTGCCAGCAGCCTTCAGGGGGATCTGAATGAGCAGTTCTTC.

The chain links TRBV6-5 to TRBJ2-5; tentatively, D is TRBD2 (5 bases). Deletions cut 4 bases from V and 2 bases from J, with 11 bases between. This CDR3 comprises 14 residues. Per the germline V gene, CDR1 is MNHEY and CDR2 is SVGAGI. DNA of the CDR3: TGTGCCAGCAGTTCCGGACTGACACAAGAGACCCAGTACTTC. Protein product: CASSSGLTQETQYF.

This clone was picked up a small number of times. The chain combines TRBV5-4 with TRBJ2-3, with TRBD2 identical over 7 bases. The CDR3 runs 15 residues. Per the germline V gene, CDR1 is SGHNT and CDR2 is YYREEE (reference sequence). V lost 1 base, J lost 6 bases, and 8 bases stayed unmatched. CDR3 residues: CASSLRREGWDTQYF. The CDR3 nucleotides read TGTGCCAGCAGCTTGAGGAGGGAGGGCTGGGATACGCAGTATTTT.

This chain joins TRBV29-1 and TRBJ2-1; D possibly corresponds to TRBD2 (6 bases). Looked up from germline, CDR1 is SQVTM and CDR2 is ANQGSEA. The CDR3 loop spans 13 amino acids. V lost 2 bases and J 1 base, leaving 6 bases between the germline ends. CDR3 bases: TGCAGCGTTGAACGGGGGTCCTACAATGAGCAGTTCTTC. It specifies CSVERGSYNEQFF.

This clone was counted between two and nine times. The chain has TRBV5-1 and TRBJ2-1; tentative D call: TRBD1 (6 bases). CDR1 and CDR2 from the germline V gene are SGHRS and YFSETQ. The V end lost 3 bases, the J end lost 3 bases, and 13 bases lay between the germline ends. This CDR3 spans 15 amino acids. The CDR3 DNA sequence: TGCGCCAGCAGCTCCCGGGACACCATCTACAATGAGCAGTTCTTC. This codes for CASSSRDTIYNEQFF.

The rearrangement links TRBV27 to TRBJ2-5, with TRBD2 identical over 9 bases. The end of the DNA is better explained by TRBJ2-7, so the J call may be wrong. This CDR3 is 14 amino acids long. Germline V CDR1 and CDR2: MNHEY, SMNVEV (reference sequence). The DNA for the CDR3 is TGTGCCAGCAGTTTAGGTAGCGGGAGCTACGAGCAGTACTTC. Translating gives CASSLGSGSYEQYF.

This clone was detected a few times. This chain joins TRBV11-3 and TRBJ2-5; D call uncertain. V was pared by 2 bases and J by 0 bases, with 7 bases between. In germline, CDR1 is SGHNT, CDR2 YENEEA. The CDR3 extends over 14 amino acids. The CDR3 is CASSLTPHQETQYF. The CDR3 nucleotides read TGTGCCAGCAGCTTAACACCGCACCAAGAGACCCAGTACTTC.

Only a few counts were recorded for this clone. V is TRBV25-1 and J is TRBJ2-7; D unclear. Germline V gene lookup returns CDR1 MGHDK and CDR2 SYGVNS. This CDR3 is built from 12 residues. The V and J ends lost 3 bases and 5 bases respectively, with 8 bases between them. The CDR3 sequence is CASSDPFDEQYF. CDR3 coding DNA: TGTGCCAGCAGTGACCCATTTGACGAGCAGTACTTC.

A few counts support this clone. The V gene is TRBV7-9, the J gene TRBJ1-2; D is possibly TRBD1 (5 bases). Germline loops: CDR1 SEHNR, CDR2 FQNEAQ (reference sequence). The length of the CDR3 is 14 residues. Deletions cut 1 base from V and 2 bases from J, with 8 bases between. The CDR3 loop is CASSLGPGNYGYTF. As DNA, the CDR3 is TGTGCCAGCAGCTTAGGCCCAGGGAACTATGGCTACACCTTC.

This clone has just a few counts. The rearrangement joins TRBV11-2 to TRBJ2-5, with D possibly matching TRBD2 (6 bases). From germline, CDR1 is SGHAT and CDR2 FQNNGV. V gave up 6 bases and J gave up 5 bases, with 22 bases separating them. The CDR3 extends over 16 amino acids. CDR3 nucleotide sequence: TGTGCCAGCAGACATGTAGCGGACCCGGGTTGGGAGACCCAGTACTTC. Residues: CASRHVADPGWETQYF.

This rearrangement joins TRBV18 to TRBJ1-4; 8 positions match TRBD1. This CDR3 spans 15 amino acids. Germline lookup yields CDR1 KGHSH and CDR2 LQKENI. The V gene end was trimmed by 4 bases and the J gene end by 5 bases; junction bases not matched to a gene: 6. The CDR3 sequence: CASSQGSGGNEKLFF. DNA of the CDR3: TGTGCCAGCTCACAAGGGTCAGGGGGCAATGAAAAACTGTTTTTT.

CDR3 region: CATSRDDREIPTGELFF. CDR3 DNA sequence: TGTGCCACCAGCAGAGATGACAGGGAGATCCCCACCGGGGAGCTGTTTTTT. The J gene is TRBJ2-2, the V gene TRBV15; 7 nucleotides match TRBD1. V lost 0 bases and J lost 4; bases outside the gene matches: 8. Germline-derived CDR1 and CDR2 are LNHNV and YYDKDF (reference sequence). The CDR3 length is 17 residues.

This chain uses TRBV5-1 with TRBJ2-1, with D perhaps TRBD2 (6 bases). The CDR3 spans 15 residues. Germline lookup yields CDR1 SGHRS and CDR2 YFSETQ. Between the trimmed V and J ends, which lost 4 bases and 4 bases, there was a span of 15 bases. The DNA of the CDR3 is TGCGCCAGCAGCCGACCCCGGGACTCTTACAATGAGCAGTTCTTC. This codes for CASSRPRDSYNEQFF.

There are a few counts of this clone. The chain joins TRBV12-5 to TRBJ2-1, with D maybe TRBD2 (6 bases). The CDR3 contains 17 residues. The V end was cut by 1 base, the J end by 7 bases, with 20 bases between. Germline loops: CDR1 LGHNT, CDR2 FRNRAP. In DNA form, the CDR3 reads TGTGCTAGTGGTTTGGCATCGGGGGAACCAGCCAGAAATGAGCAGTTCTTC. This encodes CASGLASGEPARNEQFF.